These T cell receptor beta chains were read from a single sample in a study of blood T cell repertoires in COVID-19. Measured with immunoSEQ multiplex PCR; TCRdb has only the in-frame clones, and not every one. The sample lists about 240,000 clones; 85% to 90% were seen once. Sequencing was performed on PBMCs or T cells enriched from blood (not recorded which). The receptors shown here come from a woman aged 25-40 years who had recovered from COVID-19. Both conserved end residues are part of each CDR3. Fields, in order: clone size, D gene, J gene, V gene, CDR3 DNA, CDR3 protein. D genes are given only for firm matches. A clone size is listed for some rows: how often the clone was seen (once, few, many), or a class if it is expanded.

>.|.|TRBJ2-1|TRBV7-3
TGTGCCAGCAGCTTAAATCCGCCAGGAAGCTCCTACAATGAGCAGTTCTTC
CASSLNPPGSSYNEQFF
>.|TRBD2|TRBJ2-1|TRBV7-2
TGTGCCAGCTCCTGGACTAGGGAAGTTGAGCAGTTCTTC
CASSWTREVEQFF
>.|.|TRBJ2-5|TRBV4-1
TGCGCCAGCAGCCAAGCTGGGCTCAAAGAGACCCAGTACTTC
CASSQAGLKETQYF
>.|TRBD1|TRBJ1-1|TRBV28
TGTGCCAGCAGTCTTACAGGGGAGAACACTGAAGCTTTCTTT
CASSLTGENTEAFF
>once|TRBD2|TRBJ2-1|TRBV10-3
TGTGCCATCGCGACTCTAGCGGTTTCCTACAATGAGCAGTTCTTC
CAIATLAVSYNEQFF
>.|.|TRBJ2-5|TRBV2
TGTGCCAGCAGTGTTGGAGGTGCCCCGAGTAGGGAGACCCAGTACTTC
CASSVGGAPSRETQYF
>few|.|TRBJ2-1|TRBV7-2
TGTGCCAGCAGCTTTTCTCCTTCGGGATCCTACAATGAGCAGTTCTTC
CASSFSPSGSYNEQFF
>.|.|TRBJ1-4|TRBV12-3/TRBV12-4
TGTGCCAGCGGAGCGACAGGTGAAAAACTGTTTTTT
CASGATGEKLFF
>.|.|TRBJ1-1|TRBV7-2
TGTGCCAGCAGTTTTTGGACAAGGGGCACTGAAGCTTTCTTT
CASSFWTRGTEAFF
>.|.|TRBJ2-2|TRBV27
TGTGCCAGCAAAAGAGGGGTCGGGGGATACTCCACCGGGGAGCTGTTTTTT
CASKRGVGGYSTGELFF
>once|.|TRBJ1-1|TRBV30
TGTGCCTGGAGTGGCTCCCCTCGGAGGCGCTTGGTGGGCACTGAAGCTTTCTTT
CAWSGSPRRRLVGTEAFF
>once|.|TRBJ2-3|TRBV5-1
TGCGCCAGCAGCAATAGAGGAGGGGGGGCAGATACGCAGTATTTT
CASSNRGGGADTQYF
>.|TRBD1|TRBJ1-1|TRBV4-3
TGCGCCAGCAGCCAAGTGTTTGGGACAGGGAACACTGAAGCTTTCTTT
CASSQVFGTGNTEAFF
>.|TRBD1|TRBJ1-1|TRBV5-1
TGCGCCAGCAGCTTGTTCACAGGGGGCACGAACACTGAAGCTTTCTTT
CASSLFTGGTNTEAFF
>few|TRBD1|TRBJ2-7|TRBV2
TGTGCCAGCTCTCGGGACAGGAGCTCCTACGAGCAGTACTTC
CASSRDRSSYEQYF
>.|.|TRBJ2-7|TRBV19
TGTGCCAGTAAAGACAGTCCGGGACACAACTACGAGCAGTACTTC
CASKDSPGHNYEQYF
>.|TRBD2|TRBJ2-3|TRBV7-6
TGTGCCAGCAGCCTAAATTGGGGGGGTGCGAATACGCAGTATTTT
CASSLNWGGANTQYF
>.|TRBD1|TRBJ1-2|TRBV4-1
TGCGCCAGCAGCCAAGTTACAGGGGGAAGAGGCTACACCTTC
CASSQVTGGRGYTF
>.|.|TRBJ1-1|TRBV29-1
TGCAGCGTTTCCCGGGGAAACACTGAAGCTTTCTTT
CSVSRGNTEAFF
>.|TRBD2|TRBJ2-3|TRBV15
TGTGCCACCAGCAGAGATGGCGGGAGGACAGATACGCAGTATTTT
CATSRDGGRTDTQYF
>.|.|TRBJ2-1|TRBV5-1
TGCGCCAGCAGAAGGGGGTTTGATGAGCAGTTCTTC
CASRRGFDEQFF
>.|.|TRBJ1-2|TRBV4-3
TGCGCCAGCAGCCAAGTGGGGCGGACTATTGCTGGCTACACCTTC
CASSQVGRTIAGYTF
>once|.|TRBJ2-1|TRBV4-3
TGCGCCAGCAGCCAAGATACAGGTCACAATGAGCAGTTCTTC
CASSQDTGHNEQFF
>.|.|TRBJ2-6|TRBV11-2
TGTGCCAGCAGCTTAGATCTTGACTGGGGGGCCAACGTCCTGACTTTC
CASSLDLDWGANVLTF
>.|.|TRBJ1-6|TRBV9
TGTGCCAGCAGCGGACAGAATAATTCACCCCTCCACTTT
CASSGQNNSPLHF
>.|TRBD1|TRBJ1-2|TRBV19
TGTGCCAGTGTTTCCCCCGGGACAGGGGGCTTTGGCTACACCTTC
CASVSPGTGGFGYTF
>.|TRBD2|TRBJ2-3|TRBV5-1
TGCGCCAGCAGCTCTCCAAAGCTAGCGGGATGGGATACGCAGTATTTT
CASSSPKLAGWDTQYF
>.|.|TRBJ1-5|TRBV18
TGTGCCAGCTCTCCAGGCGGGCGTCTGGGCTTAGGTAGCAATCAGCCCCAGCATTTT
CASSPGGRLGLGSNQPQHF
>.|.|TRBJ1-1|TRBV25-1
TGTGCCAGCAGTGAAATGTTGGCAGGAAGGAATGAAGCTTTCTTT
CASSEMLAGRNEAFF
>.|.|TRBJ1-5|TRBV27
TGTGCCAGCAGTTTATCGGGGCAGACTAGCAATCAGCCCCAGCATTTT
CASSLSGQTSNQPQHF
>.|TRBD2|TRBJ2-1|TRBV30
TGTGCCTGGAGGCTAGCGGGAGGCAATGAGCAGTTCTTC
CAWRLAGGNEQFF
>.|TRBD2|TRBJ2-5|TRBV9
TGTGCCAGCAGCGTCAAAGGGACTAGCGGGAGAGAGACCCAGTACTTC
CASSVKGTSGRETQYF
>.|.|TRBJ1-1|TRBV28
TGTGCCAGCAGTTTAGGGCTAACTGCTTTCTTT
CASSLGLTAFF
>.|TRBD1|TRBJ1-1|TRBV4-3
TGCGCCAGCAGCCAACCCACGGGACAGGGTTTCATGAACACTGAAGCTTTCTTT
CASSQPTGQGFMNTEAFF
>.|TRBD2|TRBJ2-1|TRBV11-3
TGTGCCAGCAGCTTAGCGGGAGGGCGGTACAATGAGCAGTTCTTC
CASSLAGGRYNEQFF
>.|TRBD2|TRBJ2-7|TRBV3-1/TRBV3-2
TGTGCCAGCAGCAAGCGATTCGGGACTAGCGGTTCCTACGAGCAGTACTTC
CASSKRFGTSGSYEQYF
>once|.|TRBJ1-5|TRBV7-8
TGTGCCAGCAGCTTAGTAGGAGCGGTGGGCAATCAGCCCCAGCATTTT
CASSLVGAVGNQPQHF
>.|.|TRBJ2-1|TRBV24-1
TGTGCCACCAGTTCAAGGTCTAGCGCTGATGAGCAGTTCTTC
CATSSRSSADEQFF
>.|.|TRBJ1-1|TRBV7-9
TGTGCCAGCAGCTTACGGGAGGAAGCTTTCTTT
CASSLREEAFF
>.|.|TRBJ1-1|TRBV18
TGTGCCAGCTCACCCCGGACAGCTTTGAACACTGAAGCTTTCTTT
CASSPRTALNTEAFF
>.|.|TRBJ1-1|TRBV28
TGTGCCAGCAGTCAGGGGAGTTACAAGAAGAACACTGAAGCTTTCTTT
CASSQGSYKKNTEAFF
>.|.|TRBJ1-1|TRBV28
TGTGCCAGCGTTTCAGGGGCGATGAACACTGAAGCTTTCTTT
CASVSGAMNTEAFF
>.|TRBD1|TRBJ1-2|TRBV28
TGTGCCAGCAGGCCGGGACAGGCTAACTATGGCTACACCTTC
CASRPGQANYGYTF
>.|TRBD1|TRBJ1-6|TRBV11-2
TGTGCCAGCAGCCTTGGGACAGGGGGCGCTTGGGGAATATCACCCCTCCACTTT
CASSLGTGGAWGISPLHF
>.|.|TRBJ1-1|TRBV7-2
TGTGCCAGCAGCCCCGGACATGTGAACACTGAAGCTTTCTTT
CASSPGHVNTEAFF
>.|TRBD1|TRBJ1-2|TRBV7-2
TGTGCCAGCAGCTTGACAGGGGACGCCTATGGCTACACCTTC
CASSLTGDAYGYTF
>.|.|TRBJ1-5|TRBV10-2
TGCGCCAGCAGTATCAATAGCAATCAGCCCCAGCATTTT
CASSINSNQPQHF
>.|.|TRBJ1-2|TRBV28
TGTGCCAGCAGTTCCCTAAAAAGGGGAGGTTTTGGAGGCTACACCTTC
CASSSLKRGGFGGYTF
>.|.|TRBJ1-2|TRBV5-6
TGTGCCAGCAGCTTGGAATTGGCGCAGGCATTCGACGGCTACACCTTC
CASSLELAQAFDGYTF
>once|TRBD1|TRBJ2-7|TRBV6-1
TGTGCCAGCAGTGAAGGGGACAGGGGTCACGAGCAGTACTTC
CASSEGDRGHEQYF
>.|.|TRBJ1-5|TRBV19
TGTGCCAGTAGATACGGACAGTATAGCAATCAGCCCCAGCATTTT
CASRYGQYSNQPQHF
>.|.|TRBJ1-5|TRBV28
TGTGCCAGCAGATCTAACTTTAACCAGCCCCAGCATTTT
CASRSNFNQPQHF
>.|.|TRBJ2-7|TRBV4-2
TGTGCCAGCAGCCCCAAGAAAAGCGGGTTACAAAAGCAGTACTTC
CASSPKKSGLQKQYF
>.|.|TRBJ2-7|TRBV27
TGTGCCAGCAGTTTATCGGTTTCGGGCTCCTACGAGCAGTACTTC
CASSLSVSGSYEQYF
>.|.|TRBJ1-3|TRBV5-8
TGTGCCAGCAGCTCCCGGGACAAAGGAAACACCATATATTTT
CASSSRDKGNTIYF
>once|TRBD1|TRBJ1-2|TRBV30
TGTGCCTGTTCCCGGACAGGGTCAGGCTATGGCTACACCTTC
CACSRTGSGYGYTF
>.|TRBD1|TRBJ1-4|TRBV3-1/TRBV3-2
TGTGCCAGCAGCCGTTTCCAGGGGGCGTTTAATAATGAAAAACTGTTTTTT
CASSRFQGAFNNEKLFF
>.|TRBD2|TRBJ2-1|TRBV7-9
TGTGCCAGCAGCATGGGACTAGCGGAGGGGGATGAGCAGTTCTTC
CASSMGLAEGDEQFF
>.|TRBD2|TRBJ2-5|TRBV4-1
TGCGCCAGCAGCCAAGCCCCCGGACTAGCGGGAGAAGAGACCCAGTACTTC
CASSQAPGLAGEETQYF